These 2 T cell receptor beta chains were sequenced from one sample in a study of OX40 agonist ivuxolimab in advanced cancers. Clones were sequenced by immunoSEQ multiplex PCR, and TCRdb holds only the in-frame ones, with some missing. The sample records 74,000 or so clones, 89% being singletons. This specimen was CD4+ or CD8+ T cells sorted from blood, taken in a trial of the OX40 agonist ivuxolimab. All receptors come from an adult with an advanced solid tumor such as melanoma, head and neck, liver or kidney cancer.

The rearrangement joins TRBV18 to TRBJ2-3, with 8 bases lining up with TRBD2. Per germline, CDR1 KGHSH and CDR2 LQKENI. The CDR3 runs 13 residues. V was clipped by 3 bases and J by 5 bases; unmatched bases: 1. The CDR3 coding sequence is TGTGCCAGCTCACCCGGGGGGGAAGATACGCAGTATTTT. Protein sequence: CASSPGGEDTQYF.

The chain is built from TRBV5-4 and TRBJ2-3; D is ambiguous. Germline values: CDR1 SGHNT, CDR2 YYREEE (reference sequence). The V and J ends lost 1 base and 3 bases respectively, with 9 bases between them. The CDR3 has 14 residues. The CDR3 region is CASSLKRETDTQYF. The CDR3 DNA is TGTGCCAGCAGCTTGAAGCGAGAGACAGATACGCAGTATTTT.